Following are 21 T cell receptor beta chains from one sample sequenced in a study of T-cell reconstitution after alpha-beta-depleted transplantation in children. A library of TCRbeta sequences, prepared with unique molecular identifiers, was generated. TCRdb used MiXCR to reprocess the PCR reads, holding one entry per CDR3 protein. Among over 400,000 distinct CDR3 sequences listed, 9.5% to 15% were seen once. The sample here was PBMCs from the stem cell graft donor, taken from the stem cell graft. These receptors all stem from a human donor who donated a stem cell graft to a child with combined immunodeficiency.

This clonotype showed up just a few times. The chain links TRBV4-1 to TRBJ2-6; either TRBD1 or TRBD2 may fit D (6 bases each). The V gene's germline CDR1 is MGHRA and CDR2 YSYEKL. V was cut by 3 bases and J by 0 bases, with 18 bases left in between. The CDR3 covers 19 residues. The DNA for the CDR3 is TGCGCCAGCAGCCAGCCCCTGGACAGACTAGACTCTGGGGCCAACGTCCTGACTTTC. This encodes CASSQPLDRLDSGANVLTF.

A word on this clonotype: Since the CDR3 does not end with the conserved phenylalanine or tryptophan, this likely comes from a read error. The J gene is TRBJ2-1, the V gene TRBV11-3, with D unresolved. The CDR3 is made up of 13 amino acids. The V and J ends lost 5 bases and 9 bases respectively, with 14 bases between them. The V gene's germline CDR1 is SGHNT and CDR2 YENEEA. CDR3 nucleotides: TGTGCCAGCAGCCAAACCCGTTTGGGTGAGCAGTTCTAC. It is translated as CASSQTRLGEQFY.

The chain uses TRBV29-1 and TRBJ2-7, with a weak D call TRBD2 (6 bases). Germline CDR1 is SQVTM and CDR2 is ANQGSEA. Trimming stripped 0 bases from V and 2 bases from J, with 8 bases between. The CDR3 runs to 13 residues. CDR3 region: CSVEDRGTYEQYF. In nucleotides, the CDR3 is TGCAGCGTTGAAGATCGCGGGACCTACGAGCAGTACTTC.

V and J are TRBV7-9 and TRBJ2-2; 7 positions match TRBD1. V lost 5 bases, J lost 5 bases, and 8 bases stayed unmatched. CDR3 length: 15 residues. Per germline, CDR1 SEHNR and CDR2 FQNEAQ (reference sequence). CDR3 residues: CASSGRTGKTGELFF. CDR3 nucleotide sequence: TGTGCCAGCAGCGGACGGACAGGAAAAACCGGGGAGCTGTTTTTT.

In this sample, this clonotype turned up a few times. The chain uses TRBV4-3 and TRBJ2-2; 10 bases fit TRBD2. The CDR3 loop spans 17 amino acids. Germline V gives CDR1 LGHNA, CDR2 YSLEER. The trim removed 1 base at V and 7 bases at J, leaving 9 bases unmatched. CDR3 bases: TGCGCCAGCAGCCAAGGTTCAAGCGGGAGGGTTGGCGGGGAGCTGTTTTTT. Its translation is CASSQGSSGRVGGELFF.

This clonotype was detected many times. V and J are TRBV4-3 and TRBJ1-4, with TRBD1 identical over 7 bases. Per germline, CDR1 LGHNA and CDR2 YSLEER. This CDR3 has 13 amino acids. With V trimmed by 5 bases and J by 7 bases, 4 bases remained unmatched. The CDR3 loop reads CASSNRQGEKLFF. Here the CDR3 DNA reads TGCGCCAGCAGCAACCGACAGGGTGAAAAACTGTTTTTT.

This chain connects TRBV19 to TRBJ1-4, with D tentatively TRBD1 (5 bases). Germline CDR1 reads LNHDA; CDR2 reads SQIVND (reference sequence). The length of the CDR3 is 14 residues. The V end lost 4 bases, the J end lost 6 bases, and 12 bases lay between the germline ends. The CDR3: CASSKDTLYEKLFF. CDR3 nucleotide sequence: TGTGCCAGTAGTAAGGACACTCTGTATGAAAAACTGTTTTTT.

This clonotype was counted a few times. V is TRBV20-1 and J is TRBJ2-1, with 14 bases lining up with TRBD2. In germline, CDR1 is DFQATT, CDR2 SNEGSKA (reference sequence). This CDR3 is built from 15 residues. Germline trimming cut 1 base from V and 10 bases from J; bases unmatched to any gene: 6. CDR3 loop: CSARAGTSGRTEQFF. The DNA of the CDR3 is TGCAGTGCTAGAGCGGGGACTAGCGGGAGAACAGAGCAGTTCTTC.

This clonotype was detected ten times or more. The chain joins TRBV20-1 to TRBJ2-2; D might be TRBD2 (5 bases). This CDR3 spans 13 amino acids. V was cut by 3 bases and J by 8 bases, with 13 bases left in between. From germline, CDR1 is DFQATT and CDR2 SNEGSKA (reference sequence). CDR3: CSARPSRTGELFF. The CDR3 region has the DNA TGCAGTGCTAGGCCCAGTAGGACTGGGGAGCTGTTTTTT.

Comment on this clonotype: A much bigger clone sits one base away, suggesting this may be a read error. The chain employs TRBV4-3 and TRBJ2-2; D may be TRBD1 or TRBD2 (6 bases each). The CDR3 runs to 16 residues. Germline V gene lookup returns CDR1 LGHNA and CDR2 YSLEER. In nucleotides, the CDR3 is TGCACCAGCAGCCAAGATGTGGGGGGCACGGCCGGGGAGCTGTTTTTT. Residues: CTSSQDVGGTAGELFF.

Only a few counts were recorded for this clonotype. V and J are TRBV30 and TRBJ2-4; D possibly uses TRBD1 or TRBD2 (5 bases each). The germline V gene has CDR1 GTSNPN and CDR2 SVGIG (reference sequence). The CDR3 spans 13 residues. Trimming cost V 7 bases and J 10 bases, with 20 bases left between them. CDR3 bases: TGTGCCTCCGCTCGTGACGGTGGGGGTATTCAGTACTTC. It translates to CASARDGGGIQYF.

This clonotype has a count of ten or more. This chain links TRBV2 with TRBJ2-2; D uncertain. The CDR3 runs to 13 residues. Germline V lookup: CDR1 SNHLY, CDR2 FYNNEI. The ends were cut back, 6 bases at V and 8 bases at J, with 13 bases in the middle. The CDR3 DNA follows: TGTGCCAGCAGACCCACTCGGTCGGGGGAGCTGTTTTTT. Residues: CASRPTRSGELFF.

The rearrangement uses TRBV7-8 and TRBJ2-7, with D possibly being TRBD1 (6 bases). Germline V gene lookup returns CDR1 SGHVS and CDR2 FQNEAQ. The CDR3 has 15 residues. V was shortened by 1 base and J by 4 bases, with 14 bases between the two germline ends. For the CDR3, the DNA is TGTGCCAGCAGCTTAGGACAGGAACTCGAATACGAGCAGTACTTC. Amino acid sequence: CASSLGQELEYEQYF.

The CDR3 sequence is CSAGSRAAYEQYF. CDR3 DNA: TGCAGTGCCGGATCCCGGGCAGCCTACGAGCAGTACTTC. The chain carries TRBV20-1 and TRBJ2-7; no reliable D call. With 6 bases removed from V and 2 bases from J, the gap between germline ends came to 14 bases. The CDR3 runs to 13 residues. Germline V gene sequence: CDR1 DFQATT, CDR2 SNEGSKA (reference sequence).

In its sample, this clonotype was seen many times. The chain employs TRBV12-3 or TRBV12-4 and TRBJ2-3; D gene unclear. The CDR3 contains 16 residues. Deletions cut 4 bases from V and 0 bases from J, with 14 bases between. In DNA form, the CDR3 reads TGTGCCAGCAGTTCGGGCGACACTCCTAGCACAGATACGCAGTATTTT. It translates to CASSSGDTPSTDTQYF.

This clonotype was detected many times. The rearrangement joins TRBV5-1 to TRBJ2-5; possibly TRBD2 for D (5 bases). CDR1 is SGHRS, CDR2 YFSETQ, per germline. Trimming removed 6 bases at V and 1 base at J, with 10 bases between. There are 13 residues in the CDR3. The CDR3 DNA reads TGCGCCAGCAACCTACGGGGCCAAGAGACCCAGTACTTC. Translated, it gives CASNLRGQETQYF.

In this sample, this clonotype turned up a few times. This sequence joins TRBV29-1 and TRBJ2-3, with 7 nucleotides matching TRBD2. V lost 3 bases, J lost 0 bases, and 6 bases stayed unmatched. Germline V gene lookup returns CDR1 SQVTM and CDR2 ANQGSEA. This CDR3 has 15 residues. The CDR3 DNA follows: TGCAGCGTTGAGGGGGGGACCGCTAGCACAGATACGCAGTATTTT. Its translation: CSVEGGTASTDTQYF.

This clonotype was picked up many times. This rearrangement joins TRBV4-3 to TRBJ2-3; D unclear. Between the trimmed V and J ends, which lost 0 bases and 2 bases, there was a span of 21 bases. The CDR3 runs 19 residues. The germline gives CDR1 LGHNA, CDR2 YSLEER. The CDR3 spells CASSQDRPGLKRYTDTQYF. CDR3 bases: TGCGCCAGCAGCCAAGATCGGCCCGGGCTCAAAAGATACACAGATACGCAGTATTTT.

The chain joins TRBV19 to TRBJ1-1, with TRBD1 matching over 7 bases. Germline V lookup: CDR1 LNHDA, CDR2 SQIVND (reference sequence). The CDR3 runs 15 residues. J lost 1 base, V lost 6 bases, and 8 bases had no gene match. CDR3 sequence reads: CASRQGTARNTEAFF. The CDR3 DNA reads as TGTGCCAGTAGGCAGGGGACAGCCCGGAACACTGAAGCTTTCTTT.

The sample holds a few counts of this clonotype. The chain joins TRBV9 to TRBJ2-3, with 8 bases matching TRBD2. Germline V lookup: CDR1 SGDLS, CDR2 YYNGEE. The CDR3 runs 16 residues. Trimming removed 6 bases from V and 6 bases from J; junction bases left unmatched: 15. The chain's CDR3 is CASNRNERGSGDTQYF. CDR3 DNA sequence: TGTGCCAGCAACCGAAACGAGCGGGGGAGTGGGGATACGCAGTATTTT.

This clonotype was counted a few times. This chain uses TRBV20-1 with TRBJ2-7; no reliable D call. V lost 4 bases and J lost 3, with 13 bases in between. Germline V gene sequence: CDR1 DFQATT, CDR2 SNEGSKA (reference sequence). The CDR3 loop spans 13 amino acids. CDR3 DNA sequence: TGCAGTGCTAAGGGCGTAGGCCTCTACGAGCAGTACTTC. Protein product: CSAKGVGLYEQYF.